Listed below are T cell receptor beta chains from one sample, sequenced in a study of OX40 agonist ivuxolimab in advanced cancers. Clones were sequenced by immunoSEQ multiplex PCR, and TCRdb holds only the in-frame ones, with some missing. The sample includes about 54,000 clones, approximately 90% of them seen just once. This material consisted of CD4+ or CD8+ T cells sorted from blood, taken in a trial of the OX40 agonist ivuxolimab. The receptor source for this set is an adult with an advanced solid tumor such as melanoma, head and neck, liver or kidney cancer. Both conserved end residues are part of each CDR3. Fields, in order: V gene, J gene, D gene, clone size, CDR3 length, CDR3 protein, CDR3 DNA. The D gene is left open where the match is weak. Expanded clones get a size class; other rows say once, few or many, or leave the size out.

V gene: TRBV28
J gene: TRBJ2-1
D gene: TRBD1
clone size: -
CDR3 length: 16
CDR3 protein: CASRLGGTGGYNEQFF
CDR3 DNA: TGTGCCAGCAGGCTCGGCGGGACAGGGGGCTACAATGAGCAGTTCTTC

V gene: TRBV4-1
J gene: TRBJ1-5
D gene: -
clone size: -
CDR3 length: 15
CDR3 protein: CASSLGIIGSQPQHF
CDR3 DNA: TGCGCCAGCAGCCTCGGAATAATAGGGAGCCAGCCCCAGCATTTT

V gene: TRBV5-1
J gene: TRBJ2-7
D gene: TRBD1
clone size: -
CDR3 length: 11
CDR3 protein: CASRWDSEQYF
CDR3 DNA: TGCGCCAGCAGGTGGGACAGCGAGCAGTACTTC

V gene: TRBV10-3
J gene: TRBJ2-5
D gene: TRBD1
clone size: -
CDR3 length: 16
CDR3 protein: CAISPLRDREQETQYF
CDR3 DNA: TGTGCCATCAGCCCTCTCCGGGACAGGGAGCAAGAGACCCAGTACTTC

V gene: TRBV7-9
J gene: TRBJ2-1
D gene: TRBD2
clone size: few
CDR3 length: 16
CDR3 protein: CASRPTSGRSYNEQFF
CDR3 DNA: TGTGCCAGCAGGCCGACTAGCGGGAGGTCCTACAATGAGCAGTTCTTC

V gene: TRBV7-9
J gene: TRBJ2-7
D gene: -
clone size: -
CDR3 length: 13
CDR3 protein: CASSLAEVNEQYF
CDR3 DNA: TGTGCCAGCAGCTTAGCGGAAGTAAACGAGCAGTACTTC

V gene: TRBV11-2
J gene: TRBJ2-1
D gene: TRBD2
clone size: -
CDR3 length: 16
CDR3 protein: CASSFGTSGGYNEQFF
CDR3 DNA: TGTGCCAGCAGTTTCGGGACTAGCGGGGGGTACAATGAGCAGTTCTTC

V gene: TRBV6-6
J gene: TRBJ2-1
D gene: TRBD2
clone size: -
CDR3 length: 15
CDR3 protein: CASSRLAGTLNEQFF
CDR3 DNA: TGTGCCAGCAGCCGTCTAGCGGGGACACTCAATGAGCAGTTCTTC

V gene: TRBV9
J gene: TRBJ1-3
D gene: TRBD1
clone size: -
CDR3 length: 18
CDR3 protein: CASSPSDRAHLSGNTIYF
CDR3 DNA: TGTGCCAGCAGCCCTTCAGACAGGGCCCACCTCTCTGGAAACACCATATATTTT

V gene: TRBV6-5
J gene: TRBJ2-5
D gene: TRBD2
clone size: -
CDR3 length: 14
CDR3 protein: CASSYSSGTETQYF
CDR3 DNA: TGTGCCAGCAGTTACTCGAGCGGGACGGAGACCCAGTACTTC

V gene: TRBV5-1
J gene: TRBJ2-7
D gene: TRBD2
clone size: -
CDR3 length: 15
CDR3 protein: CASRETSGGIYEQYF
CDR3 DNA: TGTGCCAGCAGAGAGACTAGCGGGGGAATATACGAGCAGTACTTC

V gene: TRBV11-2
J gene: TRBJ2-7
D gene: -
clone size: -
CDR3 length: 13
CDR3 protein: CASSFIGLGEQYF
CDR3 DNA: TGTGCCAGCAGCTTTATAGGCCTCGGGGAGCAGTACTTC

V gene: TRBV5-1
J gene: TRBJ1-1
D gene: TRBD1
clone size: -
CDR3 length: 14
CDR3 protein: CASSLGTGDTEAFF
CDR3 DNA: TGCGCCAGCAGCTTGGGGACAGGGGACACTGAAGCTTTCTTT

V gene: TRBV9
J gene: TRBJ2-1
D gene: -
clone size: -
CDR3 length: 15
CDR3 protein: CASSVAGADYNEQFF
CDR3 DNA: TGTGCCAGCAGCGTAGCGGGAGCTGATTACAATGAGCAGTTCTTC

V gene: TRBV6-5
J gene: TRBJ2-7
D gene: TRBD2
clone size: -
CDR3 length: 12
CDR3 protein: CASTARGGREYF
CDR3 DNA: TGTGCCAGCACCGCCCGGGGGGGACGAGAGTACTTC

V gene: TRBV11-2
J gene: TRBJ1-2
D gene: TRBD1
clone size: -
CDR3 length: 15
CDR3 protein: CASSWSRDSLYGYTF
CDR3 DNA: TGTGCCAGCAGCTGGAGCCGGGACAGCCTATATGGCTACACCTTC

V gene: TRBV7-3
J gene: TRBJ2-5
D gene: -
clone size: -
CDR3 length: 15
CDR3 protein: CASSLARGAQETQYF
CDR3 DNA: TGTGCCAGCAGCTTAGCCCGAGGGGCGCAAGAGACCCAGTACTTC

V gene: TRBV6-1
J gene: TRBJ2-7
D gene: TRBD1
clone size: -
CDR3 length: 14
CDR3 protein: CASSNPGQGFEQYF
CDR3 DNA: TGTGCCAGCAGCAATCCGGGACAGGGGTTCGAGCAGTACTTC

V gene: TRBV19
J gene: TRBJ2-3
D gene: TRBD2
clone size: -
CDR3 length: 14
CDR3 protein: CASSMGLAPNTQYF
CDR3 DNA: TGTGCCAGTAGTATGGGACTAGCGCCTAATACGCAGTATTTT

V gene: TRBV15
J gene: TRBJ1-1
D gene: -
clone size: -
CDR3 length: 14
CDR3 protein: CATSRVGPDAEAFF
CDR3 DNA: TGTGCCACCAGCAGAGTAGGGCCAGATGCTGAAGCTTTCTTT

V gene: TRBV28
J gene: TRBJ2-7
D gene: TRBD1
clone size: -
CDR3 length: 15
CDR3 protein: CASSGGGQGRYEQYF
CDR3 DNA: TGTGCCAGCAGTGGAGGGGGACAGGGGAGGTACGAGCAGTACTTC

V gene: TRBV9
J gene: TRBJ2-5
D gene: -
clone size: -
CDR3 length: 15
CDR3 protein: CASSTKGSGGETQYF
CDR3 DNA: TGTGCCAGCAGCACCAAAGGGAGCGGAGGGGAGACCCAGTACTTC

V gene: TRBV28
J gene: TRBJ2-5
D gene: -
clone size: -
CDR3 length: 13
CDR3 protein: CASTYRAQETQYF
CDR3 DNA: TGTGCCAGCACCTATAGGGCGCAAGAGACCCAGTACTTC

V gene: TRBV10-1
J gene: TRBJ2-7
D gene: -
clone size: -
CDR3 length: 14
CDR3 protein: CASSAGGSSYEQYF
CDR3 DNA: TGCGCCAGCAGTGCTGGCGGAAGCTCCTACGAGCAGTACTTC

V gene: TRBV5-1
J gene: TRBJ2-5
D gene: -
clone size: -
CDR3 length: 14
CDR3 protein: CASSPVGGRETQYF
CDR3 DNA: TGCGCCAGCAGCCCAGTGGGGGGCCGAGAGACCCAGTACTTC

V gene: TRBV4-1
J gene: TRBJ2-3
D gene: -
clone size: -
CDR3 length: 19
CDR3 protein: CASSQYPRGVRFGTDTQYF
CDR3 DNA: TGCGCCAGCAGCCAGTATCCCCGCGGTGTAAGGTTTGGAACAGATACGCAGTATTTT

V gene: TRBV25-1
J gene: TRBJ2-3
D gene: TRBD1
clone size: -
CDR3 length: 16
CDR3 protein: CASSEGTGGATDTQYF
CDR3 DNA: TGTGCCAGCAGTGAAGGGACAGGGGGCGCGACAGATACGCAGTATTTT

V gene: TRBV7-6
J gene: TRBJ1-6
D gene: TRBD1
clone size: -
CDR3 length: 16
CDR3 protein: CASSPGRDRLYSPLHF
CDR3 DNA: TGTGCCAGCAGCCCAGGTCGGGACAGGTTATATTCACCCCTCCACTTT

V gene: TRBV7-2
J gene: TRBJ2-7
D gene: TRBD2
clone size: -
CDR3 length: 15
CDR3 protein: CASSLGTSGSYEQYF
CDR3 DNA: TGTGCCAGCAGCCTCGGGACTAGCGGGTCTTACGAGCAGTACTTC

V gene: TRBV5-1
J gene: TRBJ2-1
D gene: -
clone size: -
CDR3 length: 15
CDR3 protein: CASSLGGSTYNEQFF
CDR3 DNA: TGCGCCAGCAGCTTGGGGGGGTCCACCTACAATGAGCAGTTCTTC

V gene: TRBV7-9
J gene: TRBJ2-7
D gene: -
clone size: once
CDR3 length: 12
CDR3 protein: CASSLDTYEQYF
CDR3 DNA: TGTGCCAGCAGCTTAGACACCTACGAGCAGTACTTC

V gene: TRBV19
J gene: TRBJ1-2
D gene: TRBD1
clone size: -
CDR3 length: 15
CDR3 protein: CASSVGQGAVYGYTF
CDR3 DNA: TGTGCCAGTAGTGTGGGACAGGGGGCTGTCTATGGCTACACCTTC

V gene: TRBV6-1
J gene: TRBJ2-2
D gene: TRBD2
clone size: -
CDR3 length: 15
CDR3 protein: CASSAWGRGTGELFF
CDR3 DNA: TGTGCCAGCAGTGCTTGGGGGAGGGGAACCGGGGAGCTGTTTTTT

V gene: TRBV27
J gene: TRBJ2-3
D gene: -
clone size: -
CDR3 length: 15
CDR3 protein: CASSSGLESTDTQYF
CDR3 DNA: TGTGCCAGCAGTTCCGGCCTTGAGAGCACAGATACGCAGTATTTT

V gene: TRBV7-2
J gene: TRBJ2-6
D gene: -
clone size: -
CDR3 length: 17
CDR3 protein: CASSLEVSASGANVLTF
CDR3 DNA: TGTGCCAGCAGCTTAGAGGTTTCGGCATCTGGGGCCAACGTCCTGACTTTC

V gene: TRBV18
J gene: TRBJ1-4
D gene: TRBD1
clone size: -
CDR3 length: 16
CDR3 protein: CASSAYLGQNNEKLFF
CDR3 DNA: TGTGCCAGCTCAGCGTATCTGGGACAGAATAATGAAAAACTGTTTTTT

V gene: TRBV6-6
J gene: TRBJ1-3
D gene: -
clone size: -
CDR3 length: 16
CDR3 protein: CASSLLQGLSGNTIYF
CDR3 DNA: TGTGCCAGCAGCCTTTTACAGGGACTCTCTGGAAACACCATATATTTT

V gene: TRBV5-1
J gene: TRBJ2-5
D gene: -
clone size: -
CDR3 length: 13
CDR3 protein: CASSSRPQETQYF
CDR3 DNA: TGCGCCAGCAGCTCCCGGCCCCAAGAGACCCAGTACTTC

V gene: TRBV2
J gene: TRBJ1-1
D gene: -
clone size: -
CDR3 length: 14
CDR3 protein: CASRKQGVNTEAFF
CDR3 DNA: TGTGCCAGCAGAAAACAGGGCGTGAACACTGAAGCTTTCTTT

V gene: TRBV5-1
J gene: TRBJ2-3
D gene: TRBD2
clone size: -
CDR3 length: 17
CDR3 protein: CASNGLAGAYRPDTQYF
CDR3 DNA: TGCGCCAGCAATGGACTAGCGGGGGCCTACCGACCAGATACGCAGTATTTT

V gene: TRBV7-9
J gene: TRBJ1-1
D gene: -
clone size: -
CDR3 length: 13
CDR3 protein: CASSSGGIVGAFF
CDR3 DNA: TGTGCCAGCAGCTCCGGGGGGATAGTGGGAGCTTTCTTT

V gene: TRBV4-1
J gene: TRBJ1-2
D gene: -
clone size: -
CDR3 length: 17
CDR3 protein: CASSQEGGRGLDYGYTF
CDR3 DNA: TGCGCCAGCAGCCAAGAGGGGGGGCGGGGACTCGACTATGGCTACACCTTC

V gene: TRBV15
J gene: TRBJ1-3
D gene: -
clone size: -
CDR3 length: 21
CDR3 protein: CATSRARSSPWTLLSGNTIYF
CDR3 DNA: TGTGCCACCAGCAGAGCCCGTTCATCCCCGTGGACACTTCTCTCTGGAAACACCATATATTTT

V gene: TRBV7-9
J gene: TRBJ2-1
D gene: TRBD1
clone size: -
CDR3 length: 16
CDR3 protein: CASSSYRGPLYNEQFF
CDR3 DNA: TGTGCCAGCAGCTCTTACAGGGGGCCGCTGTACAATGAGCAGTTCTTC

V gene: TRBV10-2
J gene: TRBJ2-3
D gene: -
clone size: -
CDR3 length: 15
CDR3 protein: CASSVSGVSTDTQYF
CDR3 DNA: TGCGCCAGCAGTGTAAGCGGTGTTAGCACAGATACGCAGTATTTT

V gene: TRBV28
J gene: TRBJ1-5
D gene: -
clone size: once
CDR3 length: 14
CDR3 protein: CASAWGAGNQPQHF
CDR3 DNA: TGTGCCAGCGCGTGGGGGGCTGGCAATCAGCCCCAGCATTTT

V gene: TRBV14
J gene: TRBJ1-6
D gene: -
clone size: -
CDR3 length: 14
CDR3 protein: CASSLRKNNSPLHF
CDR3 DNA: TGTGCCAGCAGCCTAAGGAAAAATAATTCACCCCTCCACTTT

V gene: TRBV28
J gene: TRBJ1-3
D gene: -
clone size: -
CDR3 length: 15
CDR3 protein: CASSSHEGSGNTIYF
CDR3 DNA: TGTGCCAGCAGTTCTCACGAGGGCTCTGGAAACACCATATATTTT

V gene: TRBV11-2
J gene: TRBJ1-1
D gene: -
clone size: -
CDR3 length: 11
CDR3 protein: CASSRGGEAFF
CDR3 DNA: TGTGCCAGCAGCCGCGGGGGGGAAGCTTTCTTT